Below are 30 T cell receptor beta chains sequenced from a single sample in a study of shared clonotypes between healthy human individuals. TCRdb's copy holds only in-frame clones and misses some; the assay was immunoSEQ multiplex PCR. Among about 2,500,000 clones listed, around nine tenths were seen once. The sequenced sample consisted of naive CD4+ T cells sorted from blood. The subset was: CD45RA+ positively selected. The receptors here all came from a man between 18 and 35 years old in good health.

The chain links TRBV28 to TRBJ1-1; TRBD1 matches 9 bases. V shed 7 bases and J 1 base; nucleotides not matched to a gene: 7. Looked up from germline, CDR1 is MDHEN and CDR2 is SYDVKM. The CDR3 length is 15 residues. The CDR3 region is CASNLPGQGNTEAFF. The CDR3 region has the DNA TGTGCCAGCAACCTACCGGGACAGGGGAACACTGAAGCTTTCTTT.

This chain uses TRBV6-5 with TRBJ2-2; no clear D gene. The CDR3 consists of 14 residues. V dropped 0 bases and J dropped 4 bases, with 6 bases sitting between them. Germline lookup yields CDR1 MNHEY and CDR2 SVGAGI. The CDR3 DNA sequence: TGTGCCAGCAGTTACTCGAAGGTCACCGGGGAGCTGTTTTTT. Residues: CASSYSKVTGELFF.

The rearrangement links TRBV30 to TRBJ1-2; 9 bases are a match to TRBD1. Trimming removed 8 bases from V and 7 bases from J; junction bases left unmatched: 8. CDR3 size: 12 residues. CDR1 is GTSNPN and CDR2 is SVGIG in the germline V gene (reference sequence). The CDR3 DNA reads TGTGCCGGCCAGGGACAGGGAAGTGGCTACACCTTC. The encoded protein is CAGQGQGSGYTF.

V is TRBV5-1 and J is TRBJ2-7, with 7 bases fitting TRBD1. V lost 4 bases, J lost 1 base, and 5 bases stayed unmatched. Germline V CDR1 and CDR2: SGHRS, YFSETQ. The CDR3 spans 14 residues. The CDR3 DNA reads TGCGCCAGCAGCATCCAACAGGGGTCCTACGAGCAGTACTTC. Translating gives CASSIQQGSYEQYF.

The chain joins TRBV5-8 to TRBJ2-5; possibly TRBD1 for D (8 bases). Deletions cut 5 bases from V and 5 bases from J, with 19 bases between. Germline V gene data show CDR1 as SGHTS and CDR2 as YDEGEE. CDR3 size: 15 residues. CDR3 region: CASRLPQGEGETQYF. The CDR3 DNA sequence: TGTGCCAGCAGACTTCCACAGGGGGAGGGCGAGACCCAGTACTTC. Looking up the rest from reference TRBV5-8 and TRBJ2-5 gives the full variable domain: EAGVTQSPTHLIKTRGQQATLRCSPISGHTSVYWYQQALGLGLQFLLWYDEGEERNRGNFPPRFSGRQFPNYSSELNVNALELEDSALYLCASRLPQGEGETQYFGPGTRLLVL.

This chain connects TRBV10-2 to TRBJ2-7; the match to TRBD2 covers 7 bases. The CDR3 contains 14 residues. Germline CDR1 and CDR2: WSHSY and SAAADI. Trimming took 8 bases from V and 5 from J; bases not matched to a gene: 12. CDR3 sequence: CASFPRGSGDEQYF. Written as DNA, the CDR3 is TGCGCCAGCTTCCCACGCGGGAGTGGGGACGAGCAGTACTTC.

This chain links TRBV4-1 with TRBJ1-4; a weak D match, TRBD1 (5 bases). Germline V gene sequence: CDR1 MGHRA, CDR2 YSYEKL. This CDR3 has 14 amino acids. V was trimmed by 4 bases and J by 4 bases, leaving 10 bases between them. CDR3 bases: TGCGCCAGCAGCCCGGGACCGATTAATGAAAAACTGTTTTTT. Translating it yields CASSPGPINEKLFF.

The V gene is TRBV11-2, the J gene TRBJ2-5; D gene uncertain. The V and J ends lost 5 bases and 1 base respectively, with 5 bases between them. CDR1 is SGHAT and CDR2 is FQNNGV in the germline V gene. This CDR3 has 12 residues. DNA for the CDR3: TGTGCCAGCAGCCGGGCCCAAGAGACCCAGTACTTC. Protein sequence: CASSRAQETQYF.

V and J are TRBV4-1 and TRBJ2-6; D is unresolved. V was trimmed by 8 bases and J by 4 bases, leaving 15 bases between them. CDR3 size: 15 residues. Per germline, CDR1 MGHRA and CDR2 YSYEKL. CDR3 loop: CASAQVISGANVLTF. The CDR3 DNA reads as TGCGCCAGCGCCCAAGTTATTAGCGGGGCCAACGTCCTGACTTTC.

V and J are TRBV19 and TRBJ2-1; TRBD2 aligns across 9 bases. V shed 6 bases and J 1 base; nucleotides not matched to a gene: 19. Germline CDR1 LNHDA, CDR2 SQIVND (reference sequence). The CDR3 consists of 20 residues. The DNA for the CDR3 is TGTGCCAGTAGCCCAGAACGGGGTAGCGGGAGTGGTTTGTCCTACAATGAGCAGTTCTTC. Translated, it gives CASSPERGSGSGLSYNEQFF.

The chain combines TRBV4-3 with TRBJ1-1; maybe TRBD1 (5 bases). There are 14 residues in the CDR3. The germline gives CDR1 LGHNA, CDR2 YSLEER. V shed 0 bases and J shed 4 bases, with 9 bases lying between them. CDR3 amino acids: CASSQDTGVTEAFF. The CDR3 coding sequence is TGCGCCAGCAGCCAAGATACGGGGGTCACTGAAGCTTTCTTT.

The chain is built from TRBV11-1 and TRBJ1-1; 10 bases align to TRBD1. The V gene end was trimmed by 5 bases and the J gene end by 5 bases; junction bases not matched to a gene: 8. This CDR3 is built from 15 residues. Looked up from germline, CDR1 is SGHAT and CDR2 is FQDESV (reference sequence). Written as DNA, the CDR3 is TGTGCCAGCAGCGGCCCGGGACAGGGGAGGACTGAAGCTTTCTTT. Translating it yields CASSGPGQGRTEAFF.

This clone has more than one count but fewer than ten. One junction end disagrees with the germline gene, perhaps due to a read error. The gene calls are TRBV7-7 and TRBJ2-2; TRBD2 might be the D (6 bases). CDR3 size: 15 residues. Germline values: CDR1 SSHAT, CDR2 FNYEAQ (reference sequence). The CDR3 coding sequence is TGTGCTAGCAGCTTAAGTAGCGGCGGCACCGGGGAGCTGTTTTTT. The encoded protein is CASSLSSGGTGELFF.

The chain employs TRBV30 and TRBJ2-7; 10 positions agree with TRBD2. Germline V CDR1 and CDR2: GTSNPN, SVGIG (reference sequence). The J segment lost 6 bases and the V segment lost 7 bases, leaving 9 bases of the junction unmatched. The CDR3 consists of 13 residues. CDR3 coding DNA: TGTGCCTCCGAAGCGGGAGGGCCGAGCGAGCAGTACTTC. Translation gives CASEAGGPSEQYF.

The chain recombines TRBV27 with TRBJ1-5; 9 bases line up with TRBD1. This CDR3 contains 20 residues. In germline, CDR1 is MNHEY, CDR2 SMNVEV (reference sequence). The J segment lost 1 base and the V segment lost 6 bases, leaving 19 bases of the junction unmatched. CDR3 nucleotides: TGTGCCAGCAGGTACCCCGAGGACAGGGGTGTGGGTAGAAGCAATCAGCCCCAGCATTTT. This codes for CASRYPEDRGVGRSNQPQHF.

The chain combines TRBV5-4 with TRBJ1-6, with D maybe TRBD1 (6 bases). V was pared by 1 base and J by 9 bases, with 20 bases between. The CDR3 sequence is 17 residues long. The germline CDR1 and CDR2 sequences are SGHNT and YYREEE (reference sequence). In nucleotides, the CDR3 is TGTGCCAGCAGCTTGCCTCGGGCAGGGGCAAATGGTTCACCCCTCCACTTT. Protein: CASSLPRAGANGSPLHF.

This clone was observed a single time. The chain joins TRBV5-4 to TRBJ1-1; TRBD1 is a possible D gene (6 bases). V gave up 3 bases and J gave up 3 bases, with 12 bases separating them. Germline loops: CDR1 SGHNT, CDR2 YYREEE (reference sequence). The CDR3 has 14 amino acids. DNA of the CDR3: TGTGCCAGCAGCTCCCAGGGGATATACACTGAAGCTTTCTTT. It encodes CASSSQGIYTEAFF.

Comments on this clone: Other DNA sequences in the same sample also yield this CDR3. DNA for the CDR3: TGTGCCTGGAGTGTAAGGGGACCCAGCAATCAGCCCCAGCATTTT. This encodes CAWSVRGPSNQPQHF. The gene calls are TRBV30 and TRBJ1-5; maybe TRBD1 (5 bases). CDR3 length: 15 amino acids. Germline lookup yields CDR1 GTSNPN and CDR2 SVGIG (reference sequence). V dropped 0 bases and J dropped 1 base, with 10 bases sitting between them.

The V and J genes are TRBV19 and TRBJ2-7; 8 bases are shared with TRBD1. The CDR3 sequence is 14 residues long. Trimming removed 10 bases from V and 7 bases from J; junction bases left unmatched: 15. CDR1 LNHDA and CDR2 SQIVND come from the germline V gene (reference sequence). CDR3 nucleotide sequence: TGTGCCACCAAAGGGGGACAGGTACCAGGAGAGCAGTACTTC. Translated, it gives CATKGGQVPGEQYF.

This clone was seen a few times. This chain's CDR3 is CASTPGDQRPQHF. The CDR3 DNA is TGTGCCAGTACGCCGGGGGACCAGAGGCCCCAGCATTTT. The rearrangement uses TRBV19 and TRBJ1-5; possibly TRBD1 for D (5 bases). Germline V CDR1 and CDR2: LNHDA, SQIVND (reference sequence). This CDR3 has 13 amino acids. The V end lost 7 bases, the J end lost 9 bases, and 16 bases lay between the germline ends.

J is TRBJ2-7 and V is TRBV5-1; TRBD2 matches 11 bases. CDR3 length equals 15 residues. The germline V gene has CDR1 SGHRS and CDR2 YFSETQ. Germline trimming cut 1 base from V and 1 base from J; bases unmatched to any gene: 1. CDR3 sequence (DNA): TGCGCCAGCAGCTTGATAGCGGGAGGGTCCTACGAGCAGTACTTC. Translating gives CASSLIAGGSYEQYF.

The rearrangement links TRBV6-1 to TRBJ1-1; 9 positions match TRBD1. J lost 5 bases, V lost 5 bases, and 3 bases had no gene match. The CDR3 loop spans 13 amino acids. In germline, CDR1 is MNHNS, CDR2 SASEGT. This CDR3 is CASSLDRGTEAFF. The CDR3 DNA is TGTGCCAGCAGTCTTGACAGGGGGACTGAAGCTTTCTTT.

This chain connects TRBV10-2 to TRBJ2-3; TRBD2 aligns across 7 bases. CDR3 size: 15 residues. CDR1 is WSHSY and CDR2 is SAAADI in the germline V gene. The V gene end was trimmed by 6 bases and the J gene end by 0 bases; junction bases not matched to a gene: 6. CDR3 amino acids: CASRRWTSSTDTQYF. For the CDR3, the DNA is TGCGCCAGCAGACGATGGACTAGTAGCACAGATACGCAGTATTTT.

The V gene is TRBV18, the J gene TRBJ2-5; D tentatively reads TRBD1 or TRBD2 (5 bases each). Matching the DNA end better, TRBJ2-7 makes the J call doubtful. In germline, CDR1 is KGHSH, CDR2 LQKENI. The CDR3 sequence is 14 residues long. CDR3 in amino acids: CASSPGRNYYEQYF. The DNA of the CDR3 is TGTGCCAGCTCACCGGGACGGAACTACTACGAGCAGTACTTC.

The V and J genes are TRBV14 and TRBJ1-3, with 7 bases aligning to TRBD1. The length of the CDR3 is 16 residues. Germline CDR1 reads SGHDN; CDR2 reads FVKESK. The V gene end was trimmed by 1 base and the J gene end by 0 bases; junction bases not matched to a gene: 3. The CDR3 nucleotides are TGTGCCAGCAGCCAAGTAACAGGGGACTCTGGAAACACCATATATTTT. Amino acid sequence: CASSQVTGDSGNTIYF.

This sequence joins TRBV25-1 and TRBJ2-3, with 9 bases aligning to TRBD2. V shed 1 base, J shed 11 bases, and the junction held 13 bases outside the gene matches. This CDR3 is 16 amino acids long. Germline CDR1 and CDR2: MGHDK and SYGVNS. CDR3 nucleotides: TGTGCCAGCAGTGAATCCCTAGCGGGATATAGGACTAAGCAGTATTTT. Translation: CASSESLAGYRTKQYF.

The chain recombines TRBV11-2 with TRBJ2-6; D is uncertain. CDR1 SGHAT and CDR2 FQNNGV come from the germline V gene. This CDR3 contains 13 residues. V was pared by 5 bases and J by 5 bases, with 7 bases between. CDR3 in DNA: TGTGCCAGCAGCCCTGGGAGGGCCAACGTCCTGACTTTC. It translates to CASSPGRANVLTF. Using reference TRBV11-2 and TRBJ2-6 for the parts outside the CDR3, the full variable domain is EAGVAQSPRYKIIEKRQSVAFWCNPISGHATLYWYQQILGQGPKLLIQFQNNGVVDDSQLPKDRFSAERLKGVDSTLKIQPAKLEDSAVYLCASSPGRANVLTFGAGSRLTVL.

Points on this clone: Additional DNA sequences in this sample encode the identical CDR3. This chain uses TRBV4-3 with TRBJ2-7; a weak D match, TRBD2 (5 bases). The length of the CDR3 is 15 residues. Germline CDR1 is LGHNA and CDR2 is YSLEER. The V and J ends lost 0 bases and 3 bases respectively, with 12 bases between them. The CDR3 spells CASSQDRAAVYEQYF. Written as DNA, the CDR3 is TGCGCCAGCAGCCAAGATAGAGCGGCTGTCTACGAGCAGTACTTC.

The chain links TRBV9 to TRBJ2-1; TRBD1 matches at 8 bases. The CDR3 runs 15 residues. Germline CDR1 reads SGDLS; CDR2 reads YYNGEE. With V trimmed by 2 bases and J by 8 bases, 9 bases remained unmatched. CDR3 nucleotides: TGTGCCAGCAGCGTTCGTCAGGGGGCAAGGGATGAGCAGTTCTTC. Its protein product is CASSVRQGARDEQFF.

This chain uses TRBV11-2 with TRBJ1-2; D unclear. The CDR3 consists of 12 residues. V was shortened by 1 base and J by 6 bases, with 6 bases between the two germline ends. Germline CDR1 and CDR2: SGHAT and FQNNGV. CDR3 DNA: TGTGCCAGCAGCTTAGGGGGTAATGGCTACACCTTC. It codes for CASSLGGNGYTF.